These T cell receptor beta chains were read from a single sample in a study of CD8+ T cells in alopecia areata. Profiled with immunoSEQ multiplex PCR; TCRdb holds only in-frame clones, not every one. The table includes about 110,000 clones, roughly 84% detected once. Specimen: CD8+ T cells sorted from blood, collected at week 24, from a patient treated with tofacitinib. Every receptor here comes from a human donor with alopecia areata. Both conserved end residues are part of each CDR3. The D gene is left open where the match is weak. Clone size, where shown, is once, few, many, or a class for clones that have expanded.

V gene: TRBV7-2; D gene: NA; J gene: TRBJ2-5; clone size: few; CDR3 protein: CASSLRRGETQYF; CDR3 DNA: TGTGCCAGCAGCTTACGGAGGGGAGAGACCCAGTACTTC
V gene: TRBV7-3; D gene: NA; J gene: TRBJ1-1; clone size: NA; CDR3 protein: CASSLTGGYTEAFF; CDR3 DNA: TGTGCCAGCAGCTTAACGGGCGGGTACACTGAAGCTTTCTTT
V gene: TRBV29-1; D gene: TRBD1; J gene: TRBJ2-1; clone size: few; CDR3 protein: CSAEQGTYNEQFF; CDR3 DNA: TGCAGCGCTGAACAGGGGACATACAATGAGCAGTTCTTC
V gene: TRBV27; D gene: TRBD2; J gene: TRBJ2-2; clone size: NA; CDR3 protein: CASSLLPGGTGELFF; CDR3 DNA: TGTGCCAGCAGTTTACTTCCGGGGGGAACCGGGGAGCTGTTTTTT
V gene: TRBV6-4; D gene: NA; J gene: TRBJ2-2; clone size: many; CDR3 protein: CASSRDDNTGELFF; CDR3 DNA: TGTGCCAGCAGCCGGGACGATAACACCGGGGAGCTGTTTTTT
V gene: TRBV12-5; D gene: NA; J gene: TRBJ2-7; clone size: NA; CDR3 protein: CASGLVPGNRDEQYF; CDR3 DNA: TGTGCTAGTGGTTTGGTACCGGGGAACAGGGACGAGCAGTACTTC
V gene: TRBV5-6; D gene: TRBD1; J gene: TRBJ1-1; clone size: NA; CDR3 protein: CASSEETGPTEAFF; CDR3 DNA: TGTGCCAGCAGCGAGGAGACAGGGCCCACTGAAGCTTTCTTT
V gene: TRBV2; D gene: TRBD2; J gene: TRBJ2-1; clone size: few; CDR3 protein: CASSSATSGGSDEQFF; CDR3 DNA: TGTGCCAGCAGTTCCGCGACTAGCGGGGGTTCAGATGAGCAGTTCTTC
V gene: TRBV29-1; D gene: NA; J gene: TRBJ1-2; clone size: once; CDR3 protein: CSVAGSGGYTF; CDR3 DNA: TGCAGCGTGGCAGGGTCGGGAGGCTACACCTTC
V gene: TRBV4-1; D gene: NA; J gene: TRBJ2-7; clone size: NA; CDR3 protein: CASSLNRDTYYEQYF; CDR3 DNA: TGCGCCAGCAGCCTTAACCGGGACACCTACTACGAGCAGTACTTC
V gene: TRBV5-6; D gene: NA; J gene: TRBJ2-1; clone size: few; CDR3 protein: CASSPGHEQFF; CDR3 DNA: TGTGCCAGCAGCCCCGGACATGAGCAGTTCTTC
V gene: TRBV7-9; D gene: NA; J gene: TRBJ2-2; clone size: NA; CDR3 protein: CASRLRTESAGELFF; CDR3 DNA: TGTGCCAGCAGGTTACGGACAGAGAGCGCCGGGGAGCTGTTTTTT
V gene: TRBV5-1; D gene: NA; J gene: TRBJ2-7; clone size: few; CDR3 protein: CASSLDYEQYF; CDR3 DNA: TGCGCCAGCAGCTTGGACTACGAGCAGTACTTC
V gene: TRBV11-2; D gene: NA; J gene: TRBJ2-2; clone size: NA; CDR3 protein: CASSFESWRTGELFF; CDR3 DNA: TGTGCCAGCAGCTTCGAAAGCTGGCGCACCGGGGAGCTGTTTTTT
V gene: TRBV7-8; D gene: NA; J gene: TRBJ2-5; clone size: NA; CDR3 protein: CASSWGWANQETQYF; CDR3 DNA: TGTGCCAGCAGCTGGGGGTGGGCAAACCAAGAGACCCAGTACTTC
V gene: TRBV9; D gene: NA; J gene: TRBJ1-1; clone size: NA; CDR3 protein: CASSPAKAGGGSFNTEAFF; CDR3 DNA: TGTGCCAGCAGCCCCGCCAAAGCGGGGGGGGGCTCCTTTAACACTGAAGCTTTCTTT